A selection of T cell receptor beta chains follows, all from one sample in a study of blood T cell repertoires in COVID-19. Assay used: immunoSEQ multiplex PCR; TCRdb lists only in-frame clones, some missing. The table shows tens of thousands of clones, with roughly 91% occurring only once. Sequenced material: peripheral blood. The source of these receptors is a man aged 45-65 years with COVID-19, enrolled during active disease. Each CDR3 is given with its conserved first and last residue. The D gene is left open where the match is weak. Clone size is given for some rows only: seen once, a few or many times, or a class if the clone is expanded.

d_call: TRBD1
v_call: TRBV28
clone_size: .
j_call: TRBJ2-7
cdr3_nt: TGTGCCAGCAGTTCCCCCGGACAGGGGGCGGACGAGCAGTACTTC
cdr3_aa: CASSSPGQGADEQYF

d_call: TRBD1
v_call: TRBV2
clone_size: .
j_call: TRBJ2-5
cdr3_nt: TGTGCCAGCAGTGAAGGACAGGGGGCGGGGGAGACCCAGTACTTC
cdr3_aa: CASSEGQGAGETQYF

d_call: TRBD2
v_call: TRBV4-1
clone_size: once
j_call: TRBJ2-7
cdr3_nt: TGCGCCAGCAGCCACGCGGGAGTCAACTACGAGCAGTACTTC
cdr3_aa: CASSHAGVNYEQYF

d_call: .
v_call: TRBV11-1
clone_size: .
j_call: TRBJ2-2
cdr3_nt: TGTGCCAGCAGCCTCCAGACAAGCACCGGGGAGCTGTTTTTT
cdr3_aa: CASSLQTSTGELFF

d_call: TRBD2
v_call: TRBV3-1/TRBV3-2
clone_size: once
j_call: TRBJ2-7
cdr3_nt: TGTGCCAGCAGCCAAGGGACTAGCGGGTTCTCCTACGAGCAGTACTTC
cdr3_aa: CASSQGTSGFSYEQYF

d_call: TRBD1
v_call: TRBV19
clone_size: .
j_call: TRBJ1-5
cdr3_nt: TGTGCCAGTAGAAGGGGACAGGGAGGGGATCAGCCCCAGCATTTT
cdr3_aa: CASRRGQGGDQPQHF

d_call: TRBD1
v_call: TRBV7-9
clone_size: .
j_call: TRBJ2-7
cdr3_nt: TGTGCCAGCAGCCCCGGGACAGGAGACGAGCAGTACTTC
cdr3_aa: CASSPGTGDEQYF

d_call: .
v_call: TRBV11-2
clone_size: .
j_call: TRBJ1-2
cdr3_nt: TGTGCCAGCAGCCGAGTAGGGGATGGCTACACCTTC
cdr3_aa: CASSRVGDGYTF

d_call: TRBD1
v_call: TRBV6-5
clone_size: once
j_call: TRBJ1-4
cdr3_nt: TGTGCCAGCAGTTATCTGTCAGGACAGGGTGGCGAAAAACTGTTTTTT
cdr3_aa: CASSYLSGQGGEKLFF

d_call: TRBD1
v_call: TRBV7-8
clone_size: .
j_call: TRBJ2-5
cdr3_nt: TGTGCCAGCAGACCCTCGACAGGGGACACCCAGTACTTC
cdr3_aa: CASRPSTGDTQYF

d_call: TRBD1
v_call: TRBV5-1
clone_size: .
j_call: TRBJ1-2
cdr3_nt: TGCGCCAGCAGCACCGGGACAGGGATCGCCTATGGCTACACCTTC
cdr3_aa: CASSTGTGIAYGYTF

d_call: TRBD2
v_call: TRBV7-9
clone_size: .
j_call: TRBJ2-1
cdr3_nt: TGTGCCAGCAGCTTTGGCGGGGGGACCTACAATGAGCAGTTCTTC
cdr3_aa: CASSFGGGTYNEQFF

d_call: TRBD2
v_call: TRBV7-9
clone_size: few
j_call: TRBJ2-7
cdr3_nt: TGTGCCAGCAGCCCGCGACTAGCGGGAGTACACGAGCAGTACTTC
cdr3_aa: CASSPRLAGVHEQYF

d_call: TRBD1
v_call: TRBV7-2
clone_size: .
j_call: TRBJ1-2
cdr3_nt: TGTGCCAGCAGCTTAGGGACAGGGGAAGTCTACACCTTC
cdr3_aa: CASSLGTGEVYTF

d_call: TRBD1
v_call: TRBV27
clone_size: .
j_call: TRBJ1-5
cdr3_nt: TGTGCCAGCAGTGGACAGGCCAATCAGCCCCAGCATTTT
cdr3_aa: CASSGQANQPQHF

d_call: .
v_call: TRBV7-2
clone_size: .
j_call: TRBJ2-3
cdr3_nt: TGTGCCAGCAGCTTACTGGCGGTAGAAACAGATACGCAGTATTTT
cdr3_aa: CASSLLAVETDTQYF

d_call: TRBD1
v_call: TRBV6-2/TRBV6-3
clone_size: .
j_call: TRBJ1-2
cdr3_nt: TGTGCCAGCAGTTACCGGGACAGGGGGCAGCATGGCTACACCTTC
cdr3_aa: CASSYRDRGQHGYTF

d_call: TRBD1
v_call: TRBV3-1/TRBV3-2
clone_size: .
j_call: TRBJ1-1
cdr3_nt: TGTGCCAGCAGCCAAGCCGGGACAGGCTTTAACACTGAAGCTTTCTTT
cdr3_aa: CASSQAGTGFNTEAFF

d_call: .
v_call: TRBV18
clone_size: .
j_call: TRBJ2-5
cdr3_nt: TGTGCCAGCTCACGTGCGAGAACGGAGACCCAGTACTTC
cdr3_aa: CASSRARTETQYF

d_call: .
v_call: TRBV4-1
clone_size: .
j_call: TRBJ1-2
cdr3_nt: TGCGCCAGCAGCCCCCAGGGTAGAGCTGACTATGGCTACACCTTC
cdr3_aa: CASSPQGRADYGYTF